The rows below give T cell receptor beta chains drawn from one sample of a study of cytomegalovirus exposure and HLA in healthy donors. Using immunoSEQ multiplex PCR, the repertoire was profiled, and TCRdb retains in-frame clones only, with some absent. The table records 76,000 or so clones, around 94% of them present only once. The specimen was PBMCs. These receptors all stem from a young woman in good health and CMV-seropositive. Both conserved end residues are part of each CDR3. A D gene is named only where the DNA matches it firmly. Clone size appears in some rows only: once, few, many, or a class for an expanded clone.

clone_size,v_call,j_call,d_call,cdr3_aa,cdr3_nt
-,TRBV7-3,TRBJ2-2,TRBD2,CASSFSGGTNTGELFF,TGTGCCAGCAGCTTTAGCGGGGGTACGAACACCGGGGAGCTGTTTTTT
-,TRBV7-6,TRBJ2-5,-,CASSLALASETQYF,TGTGCCAGCAGCTTAGCCCTAGCGTCAGAGACCCAGTACTTC
-,TRBV5-1,TRBJ1-2,-,CASSLSSYGYTF,TGCGCCAGCAGCTTATCTAGCTATGGCTACACCTTC
-,TRBV30,TRBJ1-2,-,CAWSVEGGYTF,TGTGCCTGGAGTGTCGAGGGTGGCTACACCTTC
-,TRBV10-3,TRBJ2-3,TRBD2,CAISASGGAFSDTQYF,TGTGCCATCAGCGCTAGCGGGGGGGCCTTTTCGGATACGCAGTATTTT
-,TRBV29-1,TRBJ2-7,TRBD2,CSVRFSGFYEQYF,TGCAGCGTTCGATTTAGCGGGTTCTACGAGCAGTACTTC
-,TRBV15,TRBJ1-1,-,CATSRFDRGTEAFF,TGTGCCACCAGCAGATTCGACAGAGGCACTGAAGCTTTCTTT
-,TRBV10-3,TRBJ1-1,-,CAISGRSANTEAFF,TGTGCCATCAGTGGCAGAAGCGCGAACACTGAAGCTTTCTTT
-,TRBV7-3,TRBJ2-2,-,CASSQTHTGGELFF,TGTGCCAGCAGCCAGACCCACACGGGCGGGGAGCTGTTTTTT
-,TRBV2,TRBJ1-5,TRBD1,CASSLRQGQPQHF,TGTGCCAGCAGCCTAAGACAGGGCCAGCCCCAGCATTTT
-,TRBV19,TRBJ2-3,-,CASSSWVANTDTQYF,TGTGCCAGTAGTAGCTGGGTAGCGAACACAGATACGCAGTATTTT
-,TRBV4-3,TRBJ1-1,-,CASSQVAGRTEAFF,TGCGCCAGCAGCCAAGTTGCAGGGCGGACTGAAGCTTTCTTT
-,TRBV7-2,TRBJ2-7,-,CASSSGVLYEQYF,TGTGCCAGCAGCTCCGGGGTACTCTACGAGCAGTACTTC
-,TRBV2,TRBJ1-5,-,CASTQPGGNQPQHF,TGTGCCAGCACCCAACCGGGGGGCAATCAGCCCCAGCATTTT
-,TRBV6-6,TRBJ2-5,TRBD2,CASTPGGRETQYF,TGTGCCAGCACCCCCGGGGGGAGGGAGACCCAGTACTTC
once,TRBV21-1,TRBJ1-5,-,CARPMGQGRNQPQHF,TGTGCCAGACCTATGGGACAGGGGCGCAATCAGCCCCAGCATTTT
-,TRBV7-6,TRBJ1-3,-,CASSIQGGGNTIYF,TGTGCCAGCAGCATCCAGGGCGGAGGAAACACCATATATTTT
-,TRBV23-1,TRBJ1-2,-,CASSQSTVCGGYTF,TGCGCCAGCAGTCAGTCGACAGTATGTGGGGGCTACACCTTC
-,TRBV5-1,TRBJ2-7,-,CASSLADGEQYF,TGCGCCAGCAGCTTGGCCGACGGGGAGCAGTACTTC
-,TRBV27,TRBJ2-2,-,CASSLFSGGELFF,TGTGCCAGCAGTTTATTTAGTGGCGGGGAGCTGTTTTTT
-,TRBV28,TRBJ2-3,TRBD2,CASRGSGGESDTQYF,TGTGCCAGCAGGGGTAGCGGGGGTGAGTCAGATACGCAGTATTTT
-,TRBV2,TRBJ2-1,TRBD1,CASGTDYNEQFF,TGTGCCAGCGGGACAGACTACAATGAGCAGTTCTTC
-,TRBV11-3,TRBJ2-1,TRBD2,CASSLDRAGASQFF,TGTGCCAGCAGCTTAGATAGGGCGGGAGCCTCCCAGTTCTTC
-,TRBV10-3,TRBJ1-1,TRBD1,CAISRQGEDSEAFF,TGTGCCATCAGTAGACAGGGCGAGGATTCTGAAGCTTTCTTT
-,TRBV9,TRBJ2-7,TRBD1,CASSVVDGQGAKQYF,TGTGCCAGCAGCGTAGTGGACGGACAGGGGGCAAAGCAGTACTTC
-,TRBV6-5,TRBJ2-7,TRBD2,CASSRTSGSREQYF,TGTGCCAGCAGTAGGACTAGCGGGAGCCGGGAGCAGTACTTC
-,TRBV9,TRBJ1-2,-,CASSVDTAQNYGYTF,TGTGCCAGCAGCGTAGATACAGCCCAAAACTATGGCTACACCTTC
-,TRBV7-9,TRBJ2-3,-,CASQLRGVDTQYF,TGTGCCAGCCAACTCAGGGGGGTGGATACGCAGTATTTT
-,TRBV19,TRBJ1-1,-,CASSIPTLGRNTEAFF,TGTGCCAGTAGTATCCCTACTTTAGGGAGAAACACTGAAGCTTTCTTT
-,TRBV7-3,TRBJ2-1,TRBD2,CASSLGLAGKNEQFF,TGTGCCAGCAGCTTGGGACTAGCGGGAAAAAATGAGCAGTTCTTC
-,TRBV18,TRBJ2-7,-,CASSPQGSGEQYF,TGTGCCAGCTCACCCCAAGGGAGCGGCGAGCAGTACTTC
-,TRBV11-3,TRBJ2-1,TRBD2,CASSSGGTSGGATYNEQFF,TGTGCCAGCAGCTCCGGAGGGACTAGCGGGGGGGCAACCTACAATGAGCAGTTCTTC
-,TRBV11-2,TRBJ2-3,TRBD2,CASTSSGGPDTQYF,TGTGCCAGCACCTCTAGCGGGGGGCCGGATACGCAGTATTTT
once,TRBV27,TRBJ2-1,-,CASSLGTPSYNEQFF,TGTGCCAGCAGTTTAGGGACACCGTCCTACAATGAGCAGTTCTTC
-,TRBV5-8,TRBJ2-7,TRBD1,CASSLDSGTGEQYF,TGTGCCAGCAGCTTGGACTCAGGGACAGGCGAGCAGTACTTC
-,TRBV9,TRBJ2-6,TRBD1,CASSATTGDGSGANVLTF,TGTGCCAGCAGCGCGACCACAGGGGACGGCTCTGGGGCCAACGTCCTGACTTTC
-,TRBV6-4,TRBJ1-5,TRBD1,CASSATDRAGQPQHF,TGTGCCAGCAGTGCCACGGACAGGGCGGGACAGCCCCAGCATTTT
-,TRBV2,TRBJ2-5,TRBD2,CASSGTSGGRETQYF,TGTGCCAGCAGTGGGACTAGCGGGGGCCGGGAGACCCAGTACTTC